The 32 T cell receptor beta chains listed next were all sequenced from one sample in a study of identical twins (dated by TCRdb to the mid-2010s). The library was built by means of 5' RACE. These reads were obtained on an Illumina HiSeq 2000. The public reads were quality trimmed at Q25 with fastp and then assembled into clones with MiXCR by TCRdb, keeping productive beta chains. Records with the same CDR3 protein are collapsed into one entry carrying the most frequent genes and DNA. The sample records hundreds of thousands of distinct CDR3 sequences, about 22% of which are singletons. About 0.5% of the sample is taken by the ten largest. Separately, the same data were catalogued under a study of yellow fever vaccine responses in identical twins.

The sequencing input was CD4+ T cells sorted from blood. These receptors were taken from a young woman in good health.

CDR3 bases: TGTGCCAGCAGCGTCCCTCAGCCGGTGGGGACCCAGTACTTC. Its translation is CASSVPQPVGTQYF. This rearrangement joins TRBV9 to TRBJ2-5, with D unresolved. This CDR3 has 14 residues. With 2 bases removed from V and 7 bases from J, the gap between germline ends came to 15 bases. In germline, CDR1 is SGDLS, CDR2 YYNGEE.

This clonotype was detected a few times. This chain uses TRBV10-1 with TRBJ2-2, with D tentatively TRBD2 (6 bases). V lost 10 bases and J lost 0, with 9 bases in between. The CDR3 sequence is 13 residues long. Germline CDR1 is WNHNN and CDR2 is SYGVQD (reference sequence). The CDR3 bases are TGCGCCACAGGGACTCCGAACACCGGGGAGCTGTTTTTT. Translation gives CATGTPNTGELFF.

This clonotype was picked up a small number of times. The chain has TRBV5-5 and TRBJ2-6; 9 positions agree with TRBD1. This CDR3 contains 16 residues. Looked up from germline, CDR1 is SGHKS and CDR2 is YYEKEE (reference sequence). V lost 0 bases to trimming and J lost 4 bases; unmatched junction nucleotides: 2. This CDR3 reads CASSLGTGVGANVLTF. The CDR3 nucleotides read TGTGCCAGCAGCTTGGGGACAGGGGTAGGGGCCAACGTCCTGACTTTC.

In its sample, this clonotype was seen a few times. The chain uses TRBV7-2 and TRBJ1-3; the D is unclear. CDR1 is SGHTA, CDR2 FQGNSA, per germline. The CDR3 loop spans 14 amino acids. The V end was cut by 8 bases, the J end by 0 bases, with 11 bases between. CDR3 region: CASGPYLSGNTIYF. The CDR3 DNA is TGTGCCAGCGGCCCATATCTCTCTGGAAACACCATATATTTT.

This clonotype was seen more than once but under ten times. The gene calls are TRBV28 and TRBJ1-4; no reliable D call. Trimming left V 6 bases short and J 0 bases short, with 11 bases between. The CDR3 consists of 15 residues. Germline CDR1 and CDR2: MDHEN and SYDVKM. This chain's CDR3 is CASRRRITTNEKLFF. The CDR3 DNA reads TGTGCCAGCAGGAGACGGATAACAACTAATGAAAAACTGTTTTTT.

The chain couples TRBV5-5 to TRBJ2-5; 9 bases map to TRBD2. This CDR3 is built from 16 residues. V shed 1 base and J 5 bases; nucleotides not matched to a gene: 9. Per germline, CDR1 SGHKS and CDR2 YYEKEE (reference sequence). Here the CDR3 reads CASSLRGGAGSETQYF. CDR3 bases: TGTGCCAGCAGCTTGCGCGGGGGGGCCGGGTCGGAGACCCAGTACTTC.

V is TRBV4-1 and J is TRBJ2-1; no clear D gene. CDR3 length equals 15 residues. Germline V gene lookup returns CDR1 MGHRA and CDR2 YSYEKL. V shed 4 bases and J shed 7 bases, with 17 bases lying between them. CDR3 residues: CASSPEPSVQNEQFF. The CDR3 DNA follows: TGCGCCAGCAGCCCCGAGCCCAGCGTCCAGAATGAGCAGTTCTTC.

The sample holds a few counts of this clonotype. The V gene is TRBV4-1, the J gene TRBJ1-1; 7 positions match TRBD1. Germline loops: CDR1 MGHRA, CDR2 YSYEKL. There are 13 residues in the CDR3. The junction had 5 bases not matched to a gene; V was cut back by 9 bases and J by 1 base. The CDR3 loop reads CASRPGGNTEAFF. The CDR3 region has the DNA TGCGCCAGTAGACCAGGGGGGAACACTGAAGCTTTCTTT.

This clonotype has just a few counts. The rearrangement links TRBV7-9 to TRBJ1-1; tentatively, D is TRBD1 (5 bases). The CDR3 totals 17 residues. The V gene lost 6 bases and the J gene lost 5 bases, with 25 bases spanning the gap. Germline V CDR1 and CDR2: SEHNR, FQNEAQ (reference sequence). CDR3 sequence: CASSRYGTGAGKTEAFF. DNA for the CDR3: TGTGCCAGCAGTCGTTATGGGACCGGGGCAGGGAAGACTGAAGCTTTCTTT.

This sequence joins TRBV6-1 and TRBJ1-2, with D hard to call. V was cut by 6 bases and J by 0 bases, with 14 bases left in between. In germline, CDR1 is MNHNS, CDR2 SASEGT. The CDR3 is 15 residues long. Here the CDR3 reads CASRAGRRANYGYTF. The CDR3 nucleotides read TGTGCCAGCAGAGCCGGGAGGAGAGCTAACTATGGCTACACCTTC.

The chain carries TRBV2 and TRBJ1-4, with D possibly matching TRBD1 (5 bases). Germline V gene sequence: CDR1 SNHLY, CDR2 FYNNEI. Trimming stripped 7 bases from V and 1 base from J, with 10 bases between. The CDR3 runs 14 residues. CDR3 bases: TGTGCCAGCATAAGACAGATAACTAATGAAAAACTGTTTTTT. It codes for CASIRQITNEKLFF.

V gene TRBV12-3 or TRBV12-4 combines with J gene TRBJ2-1; TRBD2 is a possible D gene (5 bases). V shed 6 bases and J shed 8 bases, with 20 bases lying between them. CDR3 size: 15 residues. CDR3 in amino acids: CASRVGGSGVDEQFF. CDR3 nucleotide sequence: TGTGCCAGCAGAGTCGGAGGTTCTGGGGTCGATGAGCAGTTCTTC.

This clonotype has ten or more counts. This chain uses TRBV7-9 with TRBJ2-7; TRBD2 aligns across 7 bases. Unmatched junction bases numbered 16, after V lost 7 bases and J lost 1 base. The V gene's germline CDR1 is SEHNR and CDR2 FQNEAQ (reference sequence). CDR3 length equals 17 residues. The CDR3 DNA reads TGTGCCAGCACCATCCTGCTGTGCCCTAGCGGTTCCTACGAGCAGTACTTC. The encoded protein is CASTILLCPSGSYEQYF.

This clonotype was observed a handful of times. The chain has TRBV11-2 and TRBJ2-1; unclear D gene. The germline CDR1 and CDR2 sequences are SGHAT and FQNNGV. The CDR3 spans 16 residues. V lost 4 bases to trimming and J lost 5 bases, with 18 bases between them. CDR3 protein: CASSSPLWSLDNEQFF. In DNA, the CDR3 is TGTGCCAGCAGCTCTCCCTTGTGGTCACTTGACAATGAGCAGTTCTTC. The variable domain in full, with the rest retrieved from reference TRBV11-2 and TRBJ2-1, is EAGVAQSPRYKIIEKRQSVAFWCNPISGHATLYWYQQILGQGPKLLIQFQNNGVVDDSQLPKDRFSAERLKGVDSTLKIQPAKLEDSAVYLCASSSPLWSLDNEQFFGPGTRLTVL.

There are a few counts of this clonotype. The chain has TRBV12-3 or TRBV12-4 and TRBJ2-5; no firm D call. Trimming cost V 5 bases and J 5 bases, with 18 bases left between them. The CDR3 is made up of 15 amino acids. CDR3 region: CASSPGYPDGETQYF. For the CDR3, the DNA is TGTGCCAGCAGTCCCGGATACCCTGACGGGGAGACCCAGTACTTC.

CDR3 DNA: TGCAGCGCCGCAAGACAGGGGGCCTTAGATACGCAGTATTTT. Protein product: CSAARQGALDTQYF. The V and J genes are TRBV29-1 and TRBJ2-3, with TRBD1 matching 10 bases. V dropped 7 bases and J dropped 5; count of bases not matched to a gene: 9. The germline CDR1 and CDR2 sequences are SQVTM and ANQGSEA. The CDR3 covers 14 residues.

The chain couples TRBV7-8 to TRBJ2-3, with D possibly TRBD2 on 6 matching bases. Trimming took off 1 base at V and 3 bases at J, with 11 bases between the two ends. Germline V gene sequence: CDR1 SGHVS, CDR2 FQNEAQ. The CDR3 spans 15 residues. The DNA for the CDR3 is TGTGCCAGCAGCTTAGTAGGAGGGAGAACAGATACGCAGTATTTT. Protein sequence: CASSLVGGRTDTQYF. Full variable domain (remainder filled in from reference TRBV7-8 and TRBJ2-3): GAGVSQSPRYKVAKRGQDVALRCDPISGHVSLFWYQQALGQGPEFLTYFQNEAQLDKSGLPSDRFFAERPEGSVSTLKIQRTQQEDSAVYLCASSLVGGRTDTQYFGPGTRLTVL.

The J gene is TRBJ2-2, the V gene TRBV7-9; a weak D match, TRBD1 (5 bases). The CDR3 has 14 residues. Germline V lookup: CDR1 SEHNR, CDR2 FQNEAQ (reference sequence). V lost 5 bases and J lost 5, with 12 bases in between. CDR3 region: CASSPTQGTGELFF. CDR3 coding DNA: TGTGCCAGCAGCCCCACCCAGGGAACCGGGGAGCTGTTTTTT.

The chain carries TRBV21-1 and TRBJ1-5; no DNA check was done on the table's D call, TRBD1. TRBV21-1 is a recognized pseudogene. This CDR3 is built from 18 residues. As DNA, the CDR3 is TGTGCCAGCAGCTTACGGAATGGACAGGGGAGGGGCAATCAGCCCCAGCATTTT. Translation gives CASSLRNGQGRGNQPQHF.

V is TRBV10-3 and J is TRBJ2-1; D possibly corresponds to TRBD2 (5 bases). The CDR3 loop spans 13 amino acids. The ends were cut back, 6 bases at V and 0 bases at J, with 6 bases in the middle. Germline CDR1 reads ENHRY; CDR2 reads SYGVKD. The CDR3 nucleotides read TGTGCCATCAGCGGGAACTCCTACAATGAGCAGTTCTTC. Translation gives CAISGNSYNEQFF.

The V gene is TRBV6-2 or TRBV6-3, the J gene TRBJ2-7; 8 positions agree with TRBD1. V gave up 2 bases and J gave up 4 bases; unmatched junction bases: 7. This CDR3 has 15 residues. Germline CDR1 reads MNHEY; CDR2 reads SVGEGT. CDR3 protein: CASSYGGTGNYEQYF. CDR3 DNA: TGTGCCAGCAGTTACGGGGGGACAGGTAATTACGAGCAGTACTTC.

The chain carries TRBV6-5 and TRBJ1-1, with 8 bases lining up with TRBD1. The junction had 3 bases not matched to a gene; V was cut back by 3 bases and J by 6 bases. Per the germline V gene, CDR1 is MNHEY and CDR2 is SVGAGI. The CDR3 spans 13 residues. This CDR3 reads CASSYDRGSEAFF. The CDR3 DNA reads TGTGCCAGCAGTTATGACAGGGGCTCTGAAGCTTTCTTT.

This chain uses TRBV6-1 with TRBJ2-2; 11 positions agree with TRBD2. This CDR3 is built from 19 residues. The germline V gene encodes CDR1 MNHNS and CDR2 SASEGT. Losses at the gene ends were 7 bases for V and 6 bases for J; bases not matched to a gene: 19. This chain's CDR3 is CASTTPGTSGKRKAGELFF. DNA for the CDR3: TGTGCCAGCACAACCCCCGGGACTAGCGGAAAGAGAAAGGCCGGGGAGCTGTTTTTT.

The table lists this clonotype with a few counts. This sequence joins TRBV12-3 or TRBV12-4 and TRBJ2-1; D not resolved. Trimming removed 7 bases at V and 9 bases at J, with 10 bases between. The CDR3 loop spans 11 amino acids. CDR3 sequence: CASTGRVEQFF. CDR3 sequence (DNA): TGTGCCAGCACTGGCCGGGTTGAGCAGTTCTTC.

The rearrangement joins TRBV5-1 to TRBJ2-7; tentatively, D is TRBD1 (6 bases). The ends were cut back, 4 bases at V and 4 bases at J, with 12 bases in the middle. The CDR3 consists of 13 residues. Germline lookup yields CDR1 SGHRS and CDR2 YFSETQ. The CDR3 sequence: CASSPNRVYEQYF. Written as DNA, the CDR3 is TGCGCCAGCAGCCCAAACAGGGTGTACGAGCAGTACTTC.

There are a few counts of this clonotype. J is TRBJ2-5 and V is TRBV20-1; 13 positions match TRBD2. V shed 3 bases and J 5 bases; nucleotides not matched to a gene: 9. The CDR3 totals 16 residues. The germline CDR1 and CDR2 sequences are DFQATT and SNEGSKA (reference sequence). CDR3 DNA: TGCAGTGCTAGTGCCCGGACTAGCGGGAGTCTGGAGACCCAGTACTTC. It yields the protein CSASARTSGSLETQYF.

This clonotype was recorded a few times. The chain has TRBV28 and TRBJ2-3; D remains unclear. Trimming cost V 4 bases and J 6 bases, with 26 bases left between them. CDR1 MDHEN and CDR2 SYDVKM come from the germline V gene. The CDR3 totals 18 residues. The CDR3 DNA reads as TGTGCCAGCAGTTACCCCCCCGTGAAGGGTCTGGGTACGGATACGCAGTATTTT. This codes for CASSYPPVKGLGTDTQYF.

This clonotype was seen more than once but under ten times. The V and J genes are TRBV6-1 and TRBJ2-3; 10 bases are a match to TRBD1. This CDR3 is 16 amino acids long. Germline values: CDR1 MNHNS, CDR2 SASEGT. The V segment lost 6 bases and the J segment 2 bases; nucleotides outside the gene matches: 8. The CDR3 DNA sequence: TGTGCCAGCAGCCATACGGGACAGGGGTCCACAGATACGCAGTATTTT. This gives the protein CASSHTGQGSTDTQYF.

V gene TRBV7-9 combines with J gene TRBJ2-1; D possibly uses TRBD1 or TRBD2 (5 bases each). Germline V gene sequence: CDR1 SEHNR, CDR2 FQNEAQ (reference sequence). The CDR3 has 15 amino acids. V was clipped by 5 bases and J by 7 bases, with 18 bases between them. The CDR3 region is CASSPFGASRNEQFF. DNA for the CDR3: TGTGCCAGCAGCCCATTTGGGGCTAGCCGGAATGAGCAGTTCTTC.

The rearrangement joins TRBV20-1 to TRBJ2-7; 9 nucleotides align to TRBD2. After removal of 3 bases from V and 2 bases from J, the junction contained 5 bases not matched to a gene. This CDR3 is 14 amino acids long. Germline loops: CDR1 DFQATT, CDR2 SNEGSKA (reference sequence). The CDR3 DNA sequence: TGCAGTGCTAGGGGTCCTAGCGGGACCTACGAGCAGTACTTC. Amino acids: CSARGPSGTYEQYF.

The chain is built from TRBV2 and TRBJ2-1; D is possibly TRBD2 (5 bases). The V gene lost 3 bases and the J gene lost 7 bases, with 16 bases spanning the gap. Germline lookup yields CDR1 SNHLY and CDR2 FYNNEI. The length of the CDR3 is 15 residues. CDR3 nucleotides: TGTGCCAGCAGTGAGGGGTCGGGATACTATAATGAGCAGTTCTTC. Translating it yields CASSEGSGYYNEQFF.

This clonotype was observed a few times. The gene calls are TRBV28 and TRBJ2-1; D gene uncertain. The CDR3 has 10 amino acids. V was trimmed by 10 bases and J by 4 bases, leaving 5 bases between them. Germline V gene lookup returns CDR1 MDHEN and CDR2 SYDVKM. CDR3 bases: TGTGCCACATATTACAATGAGCAGTTCTTC. It codes for CATYYNEQFF.